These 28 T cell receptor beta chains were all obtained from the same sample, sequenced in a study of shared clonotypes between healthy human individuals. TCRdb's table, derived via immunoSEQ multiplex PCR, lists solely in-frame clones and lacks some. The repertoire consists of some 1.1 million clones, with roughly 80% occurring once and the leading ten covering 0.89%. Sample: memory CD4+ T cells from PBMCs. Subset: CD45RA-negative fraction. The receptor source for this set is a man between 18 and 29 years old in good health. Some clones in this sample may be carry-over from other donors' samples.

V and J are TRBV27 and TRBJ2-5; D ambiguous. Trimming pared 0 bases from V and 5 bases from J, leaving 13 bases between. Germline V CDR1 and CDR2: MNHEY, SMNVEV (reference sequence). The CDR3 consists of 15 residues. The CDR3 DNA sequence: TGTGCCAGCAGTTTATCTTATTCAGGATGGGAGACCCAGTACTTC. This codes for CASSLSYSGWETQYF.

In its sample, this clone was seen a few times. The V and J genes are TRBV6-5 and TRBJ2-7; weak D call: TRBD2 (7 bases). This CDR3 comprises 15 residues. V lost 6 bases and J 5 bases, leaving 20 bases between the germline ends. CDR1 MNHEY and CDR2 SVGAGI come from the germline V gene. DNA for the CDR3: TGTGCCAGCAGCTTACGACGGGGGGCTGGTCACGAGCAGTACTTC. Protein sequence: CASSLRRGAGHEQYF.

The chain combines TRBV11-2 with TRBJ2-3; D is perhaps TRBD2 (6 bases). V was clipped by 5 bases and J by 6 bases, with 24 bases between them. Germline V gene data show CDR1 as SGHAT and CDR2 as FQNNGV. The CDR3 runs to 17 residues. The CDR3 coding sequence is TGTGCCAGCAGCCTCACCTCCGGGGGACCACAGTTTGATACGCAGTATTTT. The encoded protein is CASSLTSGGPQFDTQYF. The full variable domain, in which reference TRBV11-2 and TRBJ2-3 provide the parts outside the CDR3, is EAGVAQSPRYKIIEKRQSVAFWCNPISGHATLYWYQQILGQGPKLLIQFQNNGVVDDSQLPKDRFSAERLKGVDSTLKIQPAKLEDSAVYLCASSLTSGGPQFDTQYFGPGTRLTVL.

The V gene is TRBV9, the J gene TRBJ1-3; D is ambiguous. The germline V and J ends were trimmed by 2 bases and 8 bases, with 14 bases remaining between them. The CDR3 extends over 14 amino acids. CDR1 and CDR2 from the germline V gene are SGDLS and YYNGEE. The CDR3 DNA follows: TGTGCCAGCAGCGTTTTCCCGGGATCGGACACCATATATTTT. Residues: CASSVFPGSDTIYF.

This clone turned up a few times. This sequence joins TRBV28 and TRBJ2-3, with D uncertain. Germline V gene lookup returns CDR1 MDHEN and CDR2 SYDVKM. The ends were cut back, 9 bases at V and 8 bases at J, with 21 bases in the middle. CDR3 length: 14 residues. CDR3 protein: CASSGPTWPSTQYF. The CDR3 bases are TGTGCCAGTTCTGGCCCAACTTGGCCGAGTACGCAGTATTTT.

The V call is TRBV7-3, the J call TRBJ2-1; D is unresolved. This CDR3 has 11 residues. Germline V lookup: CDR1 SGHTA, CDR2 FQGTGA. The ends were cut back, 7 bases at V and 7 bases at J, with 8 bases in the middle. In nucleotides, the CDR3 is TGTGCCAGCACCGCTGGAAATGAGCAGTTCTTC. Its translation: CASTAGNEQFF.

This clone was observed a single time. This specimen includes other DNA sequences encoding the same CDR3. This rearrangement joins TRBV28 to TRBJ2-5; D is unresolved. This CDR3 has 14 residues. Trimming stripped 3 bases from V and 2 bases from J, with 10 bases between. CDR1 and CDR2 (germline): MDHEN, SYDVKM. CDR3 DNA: TGTGCCAGCAGTTTTTCGCGCGGACAAGAGACCCAGTACTTC. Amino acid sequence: CASSFSRGQETQYF.

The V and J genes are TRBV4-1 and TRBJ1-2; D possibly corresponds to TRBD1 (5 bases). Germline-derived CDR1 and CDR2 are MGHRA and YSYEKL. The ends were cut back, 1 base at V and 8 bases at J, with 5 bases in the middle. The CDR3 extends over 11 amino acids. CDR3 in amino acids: CASSQGDGYTF. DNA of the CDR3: TGCGCCAGCAGCCAAGGGGACGGCTACACCTTC.

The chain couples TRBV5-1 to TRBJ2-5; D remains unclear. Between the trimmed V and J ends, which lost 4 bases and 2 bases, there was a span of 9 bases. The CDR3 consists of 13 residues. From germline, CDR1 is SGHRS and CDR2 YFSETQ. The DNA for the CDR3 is TGCGCCAGCAGCCCCCCGAGTCAAGAGACCCAGTACTTC. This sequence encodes CASSPPSQETQYF.

The chain's CDR3 is CASSPRDRGNYGYTF. In DNA, the CDR3 is TGTGCCAGCTCACCTAGGGACAGGGGAAACTATGGCTACACCTTC. The chain links TRBV18 to TRBJ1-2; TRBD1 matches 10 bases. Losses at the gene ends were 3 bases for V and 2 bases for J; bases not matched to a gene: 3. The V gene's germline CDR1 is KGHSH and CDR2 LQKENI. The CDR3 is made up of 15 amino acids.

The CDR3 DNA reads as TGTGCCAGCAGACTCATAGATAATTCACCCCTCCACTTT. Encoded protein: CASRLIDNSPLHF. V usage is TRBV6-6 and J usage is TRBJ1-6, with no clear D. The CDR3 extends over 13 amino acids. The V gene lost 6 bases and the J gene lost 5 bases, with 8 bases spanning the gap. The germline V gene encodes CDR1 MNHNY and CDR2 SVGAGI (reference sequence).

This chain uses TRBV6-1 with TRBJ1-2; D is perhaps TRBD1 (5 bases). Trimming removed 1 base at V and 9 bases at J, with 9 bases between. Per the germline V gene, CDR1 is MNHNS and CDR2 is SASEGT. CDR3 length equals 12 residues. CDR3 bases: TGTGCCAGCAGTGAAGACAGGCCGAGCTACACCTTC. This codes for CASSEDRPSYTF.

The CDR3: CASSQVGGGAKNIQYF. The DNA of the CDR3 is TGCGCCAGCAGCCAAGTGGGGGGAGGGGCCAAAAACATTCAGTACTTC. This chain links TRBV4-1 with TRBJ2-4; 7 nucleotides agree with TRBD2. There are 16 residues in the CDR3. The V gene end was trimmed by 1 base and the J gene end by 1 base; junction bases not matched to a gene: 4. The germline V gene encodes CDR1 MGHRA and CDR2 YSYEKL.

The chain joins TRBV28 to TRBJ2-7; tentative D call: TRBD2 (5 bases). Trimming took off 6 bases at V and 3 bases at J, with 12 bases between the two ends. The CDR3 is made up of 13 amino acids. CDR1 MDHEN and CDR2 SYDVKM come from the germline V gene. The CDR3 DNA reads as TGTGCCAGCAGGCTAGACTACGACTACGAGCAGTACTTC. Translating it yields CASRLDYDYEQYF.

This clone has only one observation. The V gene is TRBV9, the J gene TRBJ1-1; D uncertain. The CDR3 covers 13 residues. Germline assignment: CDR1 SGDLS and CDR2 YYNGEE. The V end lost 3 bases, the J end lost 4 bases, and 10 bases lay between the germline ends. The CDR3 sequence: CASSDGYLTEAFF. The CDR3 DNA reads TGTGCCAGCAGCGATGGCTACCTCACTGAAGCTTTCTTT.

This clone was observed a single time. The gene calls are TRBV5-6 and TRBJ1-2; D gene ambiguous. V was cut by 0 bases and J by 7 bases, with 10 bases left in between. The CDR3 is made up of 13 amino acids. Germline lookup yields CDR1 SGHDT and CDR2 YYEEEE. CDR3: CASSLGVSAGYTF. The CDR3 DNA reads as TGTGCCAGCAGCTTGGGAGTTTCGGCTGGCTACACCTTC. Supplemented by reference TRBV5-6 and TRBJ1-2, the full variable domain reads DAGVTQSPTHLIKTRGQQVTLRCSPKSGHDTVSWYQQALGQGPQFIFQYYEEEERQRGNFPDRFSGHQFPNYSSELNVNALLLGDSALYLCASSLGVSAGYTFGSGTRLTVV.

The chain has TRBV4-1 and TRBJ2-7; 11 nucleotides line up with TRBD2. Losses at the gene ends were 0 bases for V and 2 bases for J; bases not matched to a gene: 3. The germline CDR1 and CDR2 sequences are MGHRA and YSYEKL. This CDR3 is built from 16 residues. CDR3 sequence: CASSQDQLAGAYEQYF. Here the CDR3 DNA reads TGCGCCAGCAGCCAAGATCAACTAGCGGGAGCCTACGAGCAGTACTTC.

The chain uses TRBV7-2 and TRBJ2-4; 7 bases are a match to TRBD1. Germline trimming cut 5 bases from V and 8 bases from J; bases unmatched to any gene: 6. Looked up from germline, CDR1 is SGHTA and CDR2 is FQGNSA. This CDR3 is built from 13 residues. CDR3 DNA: TGTGCCAGCAGCATAGGGGGCGTTGACATTCAGTACTTC. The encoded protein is CASSIGGVDIQYF.

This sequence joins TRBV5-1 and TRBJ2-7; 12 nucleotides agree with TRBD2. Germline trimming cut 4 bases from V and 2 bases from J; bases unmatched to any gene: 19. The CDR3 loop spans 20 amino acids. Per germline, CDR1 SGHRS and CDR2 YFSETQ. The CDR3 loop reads CASSRRELTSGSRGTYEQYF. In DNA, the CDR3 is TGCGCCAGCAGCCGTAGGGAATTGACTAGCGGGAGTCGTGGGACCTACGAGCAGTACTTC.

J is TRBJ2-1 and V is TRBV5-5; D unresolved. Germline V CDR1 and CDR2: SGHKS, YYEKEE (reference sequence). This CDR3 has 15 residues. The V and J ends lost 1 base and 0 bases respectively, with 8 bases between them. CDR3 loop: CASSLRQDSYNEQFF. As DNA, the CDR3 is TGTGCCAGCAGCTTGCGGCAGGACTCCTACAATGAGCAGTTCTTC.

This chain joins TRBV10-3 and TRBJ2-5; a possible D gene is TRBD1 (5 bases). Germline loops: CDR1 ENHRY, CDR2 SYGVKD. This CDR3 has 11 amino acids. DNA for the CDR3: TGTGCTTCAGGGTTTCTCGAGACCCAGTACTTC. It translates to CASGFLETQYF.

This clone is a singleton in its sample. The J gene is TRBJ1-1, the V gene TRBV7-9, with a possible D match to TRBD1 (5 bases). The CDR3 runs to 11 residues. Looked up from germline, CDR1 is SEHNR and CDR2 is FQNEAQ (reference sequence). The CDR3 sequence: CGAGGNTEAFF. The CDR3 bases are TGTGGGGCGGGGGGAAACACTGAAGCTTTCTTT.

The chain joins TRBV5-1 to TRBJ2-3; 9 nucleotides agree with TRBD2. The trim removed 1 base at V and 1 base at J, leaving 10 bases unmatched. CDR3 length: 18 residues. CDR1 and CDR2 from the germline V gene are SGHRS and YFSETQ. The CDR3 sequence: CASSLTVPGLAGTDTQYF. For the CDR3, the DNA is TGCGCCAGCAGCTTGACCGTACCGGGACTAGCAGGCACAGATACGCAGTATTTT.

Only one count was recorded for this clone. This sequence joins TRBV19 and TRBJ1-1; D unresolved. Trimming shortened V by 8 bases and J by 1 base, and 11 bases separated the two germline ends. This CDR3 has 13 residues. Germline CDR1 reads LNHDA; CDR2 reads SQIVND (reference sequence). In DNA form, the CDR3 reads TGTGCCAGTCGCCTCTCGGGGAACACTGAAGCTTTCTTT. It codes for CASRLSGNTEAFF.

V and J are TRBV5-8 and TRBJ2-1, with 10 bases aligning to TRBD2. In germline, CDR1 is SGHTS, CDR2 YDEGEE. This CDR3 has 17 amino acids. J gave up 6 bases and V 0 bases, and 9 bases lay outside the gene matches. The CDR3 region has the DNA TGTGCCAGCAGCTTGGGGTCGGGACTAGCGTTCGGCAATGAGCAGTTCTTC. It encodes CASSLGSGLAFGNEQFF. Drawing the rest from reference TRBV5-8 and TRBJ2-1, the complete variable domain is EAGVTQSPTHLIKTRGQQATLRCSPISGHTSVYWYQQALGLGLQFLLWYDEGEERNRGNFPPRFSGRQFPNYSSELNVNALELEDSALYLCASSLGSGLAFGNEQFFGPGTRLTVL.

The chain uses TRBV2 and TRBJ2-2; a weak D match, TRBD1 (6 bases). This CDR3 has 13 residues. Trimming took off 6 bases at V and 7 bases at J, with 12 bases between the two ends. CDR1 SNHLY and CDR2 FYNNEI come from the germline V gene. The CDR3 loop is CASRGTRDGELFF. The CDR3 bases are TGTGCCAGCAGAGGGACAAGAGACGGGGAGCTGTTTTTT.

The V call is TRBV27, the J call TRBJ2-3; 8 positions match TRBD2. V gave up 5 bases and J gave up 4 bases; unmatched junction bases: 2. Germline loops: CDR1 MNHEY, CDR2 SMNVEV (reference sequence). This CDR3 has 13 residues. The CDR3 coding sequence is TGTGCCAGCAGTATCGGGGGGGCAGATACGCAGTATTTT. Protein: CASSIGGADTQYF.

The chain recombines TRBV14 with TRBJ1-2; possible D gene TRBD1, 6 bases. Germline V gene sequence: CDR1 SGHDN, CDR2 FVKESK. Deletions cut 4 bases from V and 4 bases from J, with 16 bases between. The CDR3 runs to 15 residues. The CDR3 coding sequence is TGTGCCAGCAGCCCTCGGACAGTATTGAGCTATGGCTACACCTTC. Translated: CASSPRTVLSYGYTF.